This passage covers 21 T cell receptor beta chains from one sample sequenced in a study of cytomegalovirus exposure and HLA in healthy donors (dated by TCRdb to 2017 to 2019). Receptors were amplified or captured by the immunoSEQ multiplex PCR assay. The source is immuneACCESS, and TCRdb retained only in-frame sequences with V and J called. Part of the clones is not carried over; for the studies checked, unresolved V genes explain less than half of this, and the remainder is unexplained. The sample includes more than 85,000 clones, with approximately 93% observed a single time. The top ten clones comprise around 1.2% of the sample. The sequenced sample was PBMCs. The receptors derive from a young woman in good health and CMV-seropositive.

The J gene is TRBJ1-2, the V gene TRBV6-5; D not certain. The length of the CDR3 is 14 residues. The germline V and J ends were trimmed by 6 bases and 0 bases, with 11 bases remaining between them. Germline loops: CDR1 MNHEY, CDR2 SVGAGI. The CDR3 region is CASSYTRSNYGYTF. CDR3 coding DNA: TGTGCCAGCAGCTACACCAGGTCTAACTATGGCTACACCTTC.

For the CDR3, the DNA is TGCAGCGTTTTGGAGGGGCCGACCGGGGAGCTGTTTTTT. This codes for CSVLEGPTGELFF. This chain connects TRBV29-1 to TRBJ2-2, with D possibly matching TRBD2 (6 bases). Trimming shortened V by 5 bases and J by 5 bases, and 12 bases separated the two germline ends. CDR1 SQVTM and CDR2 ANQGSEA come from the germline V gene. The CDR3 runs to 13 residues.

The chain links TRBV5-1 to TRBJ1-1; TRBD1 aligns across 11 bases. The CDR3 runs 16 residues. Germline assignment: CDR1 SGHRS and CDR2 YFSETQ. V was pared by 4 bases and J by 6 bases, with 11 bases of the junction left unmatched. CDR3 in amino acids: CASSQGTGGMDAEAFF. The CDR3 DNA is TGCGCCAGCAGCCAGGGGACAGGGGGTATGGACGCTGAAGCTTTCTTT.

This chain uses TRBV10-3 with TRBJ1-2, with unresolved D. Trimming shortened V by 4 bases and J by 6 bases, and 6 bases separated the two germline ends. Germline V gene sequence: CDR1 ENHRY, CDR2 SYGVKD. This CDR3 region has 11 residues. As DNA, the CDR3 is TGTGCCATCAGTGCAGAAAATGGCTACACCTTC. Protein sequence: CAISAENGYTF.

V and J are TRBV7-9 and TRBJ2-3; TRBD2 agrees at 9 bases. Germline V gives CDR1 SEHNR, CDR2 FQNEAQ (reference sequence). V was pared by 10 bases and J by 3 bases, with 11 bases of the junction left unmatched. CDR3 length: 15 amino acids. The CDR3 sequence: CATLVSSGRTDTQYF. As DNA, the CDR3 is TGTGCCACCCTAGTGAGTAGCGGGAGAACAGATACGCAGTATTTT.

This chain links TRBV5-1 with TRBJ1-3; 7 nucleotides agree with TRBD1. Germline trimming cut 4 bases from V and 0 bases from J; bases unmatched to any gene: 4. The germline V gene has CDR1 SGHRS and CDR2 YFSETQ. There are 15 residues in the CDR3. CDR3 in amino acids: CASSVGTASGNTIYF. In DNA, the CDR3 is TGCGCCAGCAGCGTCGGGACAGCCTCTGGAAACACCATATATTTT.

Details on this clone: Other nucleotide sequences from this sample produce the same CDR3. The chain is built from TRBV27 and TRBJ2-4; D unresolved. CDR1 is MNHEY, CDR2 SMNVEV, per germline (reference sequence). Trimming shortened V by 2 bases and J by 0 bases, and 5 bases separated the two germline ends. The CDR3 runs 14 residues. The CDR3 DNA reads TGTGCCAGCAGTTTAACAGTAGCCAAAAACATTCAGTACTTC. This codes for CASSLTVAKNIQYF.

The chain recombines TRBV27 with TRBJ1-1; 8 nucleotides align to TRBD1. Per the germline V gene, CDR1 is MNHEY and CDR2 is SMNVEV (reference sequence). The CDR3 contains 14 residues. V was pared by 7 bases and J by 2 bases, with 6 bases of the junction left unmatched. The CDR3 region is CASTTTGVNTEAFF. DNA for the CDR3: TGTGCCAGCACCACGACAGGGGTTAACACTGAAGCTTTCTTT.

V usage is TRBV7-6 and J usage is TRBJ2-7; 7 bases map to TRBD1. V lost 4 bases to trimming and J lost 2 bases; unmatched junction nucleotides: 14. The CDR3 sequence is 17 residues long. Germline lookup yields CDR1 SGHVS and CDR2 FNYEAQ. CDR3 in amino acids: CASSSQSGQQATYEQYF. The CDR3 nucleotides are TGTGCCAGCAGCTCCCAATCGGGACAGCAGGCGACCTACGAGCAGTACTTC.

The V and J genes are TRBV5-5 and TRBJ2-1, with TRBD2 matching 13 bases. V shed 4 bases and J 8 bases; nucleotides not matched to a gene: 9. This CDR3 region has 16 residues. The germline CDR1 and CDR2 sequences are SGHKS and YYEKEE (reference sequence). The CDR3 spells CASSAGTSGIYYEQFF. The CDR3 DNA follows: TGTGCCAGCAGCGCTGGGACTAGCGGGATTTACTATGAGCAGTTCTTC.

This chain connects TRBV19 to TRBJ2-4, with 7 positions matching TRBD1. Germline assignment: CDR1 LNHDA and CDR2 SQIVND (reference sequence). J lost 0 bases, V lost 5 bases, and 4 bases had no gene match. This CDR3 contains 15 residues. DNA for the CDR3: TGTGCCAGTAGTCCTTACAGGGGAGCCAAAAACATTCAGTACTTC. Translating it yields CASSPYRGAKNIQYF. Filled out from reference TRBV19 and TRBJ2-4, the complete variable domain reads DGGITQSPKYLFRKEGQNVTLSCEQNLNHDAMYWYRQDPGQGLRLIYYSQIVNDFQKGDIAEGYSVSREKKESFPLTVTSAQKNPTAFYLCASSPYRGAKNIQYFGAGTRLSVL.

The chain couples TRBV4-3 to TRBJ2-5; the match to TRBD2 covers 8 bases. CDR3 length: 16 residues. Germline loops: CDR1 LGHNA, CDR2 YSLEER. With V trimmed by 0 bases and J by 5 bases, 8 bases remained unmatched. The CDR3 bases are TGCGCCAGCAGCCAAGATAGCGGGAACCCGCGGGAGACCCAGTACTTC. It specifies CASSQDSGNPRETQYF.

The CDR3 protein is CASSLSGRGEFF. Here the CDR3 DNA reads TGCGCCAGCAGCTTAAGCGGGAGGGGCGAGTTCTTC. The chain has TRBV5-1 and TRBJ2-1, with TRBD2 matching over 10 bases. The CDR3 covers 12 residues. CDR1 and CDR2 (germline): SGHRS, YFSETQ. Trimming removed 2 bases from V and 14 bases from J; junction bases left unmatched: 4.

The V call is TRBV6-6, the J call TRBJ2-1, with D unresolved. CDR3 size: 15 residues. Germline-derived CDR1 and CDR2 are MNHNY and SVGAGI (reference sequence). V lost 6 bases to trimming and J lost 6 bases, with 18 bases between them. The CDR3 loop is CASSLGPVPANEQFF. For the CDR3, the DNA is TGTGCCAGCAGCCTGGGCCCCGTACCCGCCAATGAGCAGTTCTTC.

The chain combines TRBV5-1 with TRBJ1-5; D might be TRBD1 (6 bases). CDR1 is SGHRS and CDR2 is YFSETQ in the germline V gene. This CDR3 spans 13 amino acids. The germline V and J ends were trimmed by 4 bases and 5 bases, with 10 bases remaining between them. CDR3: CASSIQGDQPQHF. The DNA for the CDR3 is TGCGCCAGCAGCATACAGGGAGATCAGCCCCAGCATTTT.

The chain combines TRBV6-1 with TRBJ1-4; possible D gene TRBD1, 6 bases. CDR3 length: 15 amino acids. Between the trimmed V and J ends, which lost 3 bases and 6 bases, there was a span of 14 bases. The germline CDR1 and CDR2 sequences are MNHNS and SASEGT. CDR3: CASSEMRGGYEKLFF. As DNA, the CDR3 is TGTGCCAGCAGTGAGATGAGGGGGGGGTATGAAAAACTGTTTTTT.

The V call is TRBV13, the J call TRBJ1-4; D may be TRBD1 (6 bases). Germline V CDR1 and CDR2: PRHDT, FYEKMQ (reference sequence). The CDR3 sequence is 17 residues long. Trimming shortened V by 5 bases and J by 3 bases, and 19 bases separated the two germline ends. The CDR3 here is CASSEGPQGRANEKLFF. The CDR3 coding sequence is TGTGCCAGCAGCGAAGGCCCGCAGGGGCGGGCTAATGAAAAACTGTTTTTT.

The V call is TRBV4-3, the J call TRBJ1-2; D call uncertain. Germline V CDR1 and CDR2: LGHNA, YSLEER. V was clipped by 0 bases and J by 0 bases, with 8 bases between them. This CDR3 is 15 amino acids long. CDR3 nucleotides: TGCGCCAGCAGCCAAGATATTACAGCTAACTATGGCTACACCTTC. Translation gives CASSQDITANYGYTF.

This clone was observed a handful of times. This chain connects TRBV6-5 to TRBJ2-1; 9 nucleotides agree with TRBD1. CDR1 is MNHEY and CDR2 is SVGAGI in the germline V gene. J gave up 6 bases and V 2 bases, and 8 bases lay outside the gene matches. The CDR3 length is 16 residues. The CDR3 protein is CASSYAGTGFVNEQFF. The CDR3 DNA sequence: TGTGCCAGCAGTTACGCCGGGACAGGGTTTGTCAATGAGCAGTTCTTC.

For the CDR3, the DNA is TGTGCCAGTAGTGCAGACAGGAAAATGAACACTGAAGCTTTCTTT. Translated: CASSADRKMNTEAFF. The chain recombines TRBV19 with TRBJ1-1, with a tentative D call TRBD1 (6 bases). V was pared by 5 bases and J by 0 bases, with 13 bases between. The CDR3 has 15 amino acids. Germline CDR1 reads LNHDA; CDR2 reads SQIVND (reference sequence).

The rearrangement joins TRBV27 to TRBJ2-2; 8 bases are shared with TRBD1. The V segment lost 5 bases and the J segment 4 bases; nucleotides outside the gene matches: 9. CDR1 and CDR2 from the germline V gene are MNHEY and SMNVEV (reference sequence). This CDR3 has 16 amino acids. CDR3 coding DNA: TGTGCCAGCAGTCAGGGGACAGGAGCTTCCACCGGGGAGCTGTTTTTT. Its translation: CASSQGTGASTGELFF.